A single sample gave rise to the 25 T cell receptor beta chains below, sequenced in a study of OX40 agonist ivuxolimab in advanced cancers. The protocol was immunoSEQ multiplex PCR, while the TCRdb copy is restricted to in-frame clones and leaves out a portion. The table lists about 45,000 clones, over 80% of them singletons. The specimen was CD4+ or CD8+ T cells sorted from blood, collected in a trial of the OX40 agonist ivuxolimab. Receptors were obtained from an adult with an advanced solid tumor such as melanoma, head and neck, liver or kidney cancer.

In its sample, this clone is medium-sized. The chain uses TRBV11-2 and TRBJ2-7; possible D gene TRBD1, 5 bases. V gave up 6 bases and J gave up 4 bases, with 16 bases separating them. CDR3 size: 14 residues. Germline CDR1 and CDR2: SGHAT and FQNNGV. DNA of the CDR3: TGTGCCAGCAGTTACAGAATAGGGGCTTACGAGCAGTACTTC. Translated, it gives CASSYRIGAYEQYF. The full variable domain, its missing parts supplied by reference TRBV11-2 and TRBJ2-7, is EAGVAQSPRYKIIEKRQSVAFWCNPISGHATLYWYQQILGQGPKLLIQFQNNGVVDDSQLPKDRFSAERLKGVDSTLKIQPAKLEDSAVYLCASSYRIGAYEQYFGPGTRLTVT.

The chain employs TRBV5-1 and TRBJ1-3; D is unclear. V was trimmed by 4 bases and J by 0 bases, leaving 2 bases between them. In germline, CDR1 is SGHRS, CDR2 YFSETQ. The CDR3 has 12 amino acids. CDR3 DNA sequence: TGCGCCAGCAGCGACTCTGGAAACACCATATATTTT. It specifies CASSDSGNTIYF. Together with reference TRBV5-1 and TRBJ1-3, the CDR3 gives the full variable domain: KAGVTQTPRYLIKTRGQQVTLSCSPISGHRSVSWYQQTPGQGLQFLFEYFSETQRNKGNFPGRFSGRQFSNSRSEMNVSTLELGDSALYLCASSDSGNTIYFGEGSWLTVV.

The chain carries TRBV2 and TRBJ2-1; the match to TRBD2 covers 10 bases. CDR3 length equals 14 residues. The germline V gene has CDR1 SNHLY and CDR2 FYNNEI. The junction had 7 bases not matched to a gene; V was cut back by 7 bases and J by 7 bases. The CDR3 DNA reads as TGTGCCAGCAAAAGCGGGAGGGCCTGGAATGAGCAGTTCTTC. As protein: CASKSGRAWNEQFF.

The genes are TRBV5-4 and TRBJ1-1, with 9 bases that match TRBD1. Germline V gives CDR1 SGHNT, CDR2 YYREEE (reference sequence). V was clipped by 4 bases and J by 4 bases; unmatched bases: 8. The CDR3 is 15 residues long. The DNA of the CDR3 is TGTGCCAGCAGCGTTTGGGACAGGGTCGGCACTGAAGCTTTCTTT. It specifies CASSVWDRVGTEAFF.

CDR3: CSVVWMTSGRLANTGELFF. The CDR3 DNA follows: TGCAGCGTTGTTTGGATGACTAGCGGGAGACTAGCGAACACCGGGGAGCTGTTTTTT. The gene calls are TRBV29-1 and TRBJ2-2; 12 nucleotides line up with TRBD2. This CDR3 is 19 amino acids long. CDR1 SQVTM and CDR2 ANQGSEA come from the germline V gene. V lost 4 bases and J lost 0; bases outside the gene matches: 12.

The chain uses TRBV4-1 and TRBJ2-3; the D gene is possibly TRBD2 (5 bases). Germline CDR1 and CDR2: MGHRA and YSYEKL. The CDR3 is made up of 13 amino acids. The germline V and J ends were trimmed by 0 bases and 8 bases, with 9 bases remaining between them. This chain's CDR3 is CASSQDSDTTQYF. The CDR3 DNA reads as TGCGCCAGCAGCCAAGATAGCGATACTACGCAGTATTTT.

The rearrangement links TRBV7-9 to TRBJ1-1; unclear D gene. V shed 5 bases and J shed 7 bases, with 11 bases lying between them. Germline assignment: CDR1 SEHNR and CDR2 FQNEAQ (reference sequence). The CDR3 runs to 12 residues. The CDR3 spells CASSLLYGEAFF. The CDR3 DNA reads as TGTGCCAGCAGCCTTCTTTACGGTGAAGCTTTCTTT.

This chain connects TRBV28 to TRBJ2-1, with 13 bases identical to TRBD2. Germline CDR1 MDHEN, CDR2 SYDVKM. Trimming cost V 4 bases and J 8 bases; bases outside gene matches: 8. The CDR3 covers 16 residues. CDR3: CASSSPGTSGKYEQFF. For the CDR3, the DNA is TGTGCCAGCAGTTCACCGGGGACTAGCGGGAAGTATGAGCAGTTCTTC.

Notes on this clone: The sample contains more than one DNA sequence encoding this CDR3. The chain couples TRBV28 to TRBJ1-2; tentatively, D is TRBD1 (5 bases). The length of the CDR3 is 12 residues. The V end lost 5 bases, the J end lost 5 bases, and 9 bases lay between the germline ends. Germline V lookup: CDR1 MDHEN, CDR2 SYDVKM. CDR3 bases: TGTGCCAGCAGTCTTCAGGGATATGGCTACACCTTC. Its translation: CASSLQGYGYTF.

This clone was counted only a few times. The V call is TRBV19, the J call TRBJ1-4; TRBD1 is a possible D gene (5 bases). The V end was cut by 9 bases, the J end by 8 bases, with 16 bases between. Germline V gene sequence: CDR1 LNHDA, CDR2 SQIVND (reference sequence). CDR3 length: 13 amino acids. The CDR3 loop is CASVGGRGEKLFF. CDR3 coding DNA: TGTGCCAGCGTGGGGGGAAGAGGAGAAAAACTGTTTTTT.

V gene TRBV10-1 combines with J gene TRBJ1-6; tentatively, D is TRBD1 (6 bases). CDR3 length equals 13 residues. V was clipped by 5 bases and J by 7 bases, with 9 bases between them. Germline-derived CDR1 and CDR2 are WNHNN and SYGVQD (reference sequence). The CDR3 nucleotides read TGCGCCAGCAGTCGACAGGAAAATTCACCCCTCCACTTT. It yields the protein CASSRQENSPLHF.

This chain joins TRBV13 and TRBJ2-1; TRBD1 agrees at 7 bases. The CDR3 spans 17 residues. Unmatched junction bases numbered 10, after V lost 0 bases and J lost 5 bases. Germline V CDR1 and CDR2: PRHDT, FYEKMQ (reference sequence). The CDR3 DNA reads as TGTGCCAGCAGCTTAGGGGAGGACAGGCTGTTCCACAATGAGCAGTTCTTC. It encodes CASSLGEDRLFHNEQFF.

This clone showed up just a few times. The chain links TRBV19 to TRBJ2-5, with TRBD2 identical over 8 bases. From germline, CDR1 is LNHDA and CDR2 SQIVND (reference sequence). This CDR3 is built from 15 residues. After removal of 3 bases from V and 6 bases from J, the junction contained 9 bases not matched to a gene. The CDR3, as DNA: TGTGCCAGTAGTATTTCGGCGGGAGGCTCTAAGACCCAGTACTTC. Amino acid sequence: CASSISAGGSKTQYF.

This rearrangement joins TRBV30 to TRBJ1-2; maybe TRBD1 (5 bases). CDR1 and CDR2 (germline): GTSNPN, SVGIG (reference sequence). Deletions cut 3 bases from V and 3 bases from J, with 23 bases between. The CDR3 covers 17 residues. CDR3 protein: CAWSSWDLIRGYYGYTF. In nucleotides, the CDR3 is TGTGCCTGGAGCAGTTGGGACCTAATAAGAGGGTACTATGGCTACACCTTC.

Regarding this clone: A junction end diverges from the germline sequence, so it may reflect a read error. The gene calls are TRBV19 and TRBJ2-1, with 8 positions matching TRBD2. CDR1 and CDR2 from the germline V gene are LNHDA and SQIVND (reference sequence). The CDR3 runs 12 residues. DNA of the CDR3: TGTGCCAGTAGACCTGCGGGAGGCCCCAAGATCTTC. This sequence encodes CASRPAGGPKIF.

This sequence joins TRBV28 and TRBJ2-5, with 11 bases aligning to TRBD2. The CDR3 runs 15 residues. The V segment lost 6 bases and the J segment 2 bases; nucleotides outside the gene matches: 5. Germline values: CDR1 MDHEN, CDR2 SYDVKM. CDR3 DNA sequence: TGTGCCAGCAGGGTAGCGGGAGGGCCTCAAGAGACCCAGTACTTC. This codes for CASRVAGGPQETQYF.

This chain joins TRBV6-6 and TRBJ1-1, with a weak D call TRBD1 (6 bases). This CDR3 comprises 16 residues. V was cut by 7 bases and J by 4 bases, with 22 bases left in between. The germline V gene encodes CDR1 MNHNY and CDR2 SVGAGI (reference sequence). Written as DNA, the CDR3 is TGTGCCAGCATTCGTGAGTCGATGGGGGCTAGCACTGAAGCTTTCTTT. The encoded protein is CASIRESMGASTEAFF.

This chain joins TRBV5-1 and TRBJ1-2, with 8 bases aligning to TRBD1. Germline V gene sequence: CDR1 SGHRS, CDR2 YFSETQ. J was trimmed by 10 bases and V by 1 base; bases with no gene match: 9. The CDR3 sequence is 14 residues long. The CDR3 loop reads CASSLWEGTGLYTF. CDR3 nucleotide sequence: TGCGCCAGCAGCTTGTGGGAGGGGACAGGCCTCTACACCTTC.

V usage is TRBV19 and J usage is TRBJ2-3; no definite D call. With 5 bases removed from V and 4 bases from J, the gap between germline ends came to 16 bases. CDR3 length equals 15 residues. The V gene's germline CDR1 is LNHDA and CDR2 SQIVND (reference sequence). DNA of the CDR3: TGTGCCAGTAGTTTGGCCGGAACGGAATCAGATACGCAGTATTTT. Its protein is CASSLAGTESDTQYF.

The CDR3 DNA sequence: TGTGCCATCAGTGTGCTCCGGGACAGGGTGTATGAGCAGTTCTTC. This translates into CAISVLRDRVYEQFF. The chain combines TRBV10-3 with TRBJ2-1; 9 nucleotides line up with TRBD1. The trim removed 4 bases at V and 8 bases at J, leaving 9 bases unmatched. Germline V gene lookup returns CDR1 ENHRY and CDR2 SYGVKD. The CDR3 contains 15 residues.

This chain uses TRBV5-6 with TRBJ2-7; a possible D gene is TRBD2 (8 bases). The germline V and J ends were trimmed by 4 bases and 3 bases, with 23 bases remaining between them. The CDR3 length is 17 residues. Germline CDR1 SGHDT, CDR2 YYEEEE. CDR3 loop: CASSRGGLTGHGYEQYF. Here the CDR3 DNA reads TGTGCCAGCAGCCGGGGGGGACTGACAGGGCACGGCTACGAGCAGTACTTC. The full variable domain, in which reference TRBV5-6 and TRBJ2-7 provide the parts outside the CDR3, is DAGVTQSPTHLIKTRGQQVTLRCSPKSGHDTVSWYQQALGQGPQFIFQYYEEEERQRGNFPDRFSGHQFPNYSSELNVNALLLGDSALYLCASSRGGLTGHGYEQYFGPGTRLTVT.

The rearrangement uses TRBV18 and TRBJ2-6; 8 bases match TRBD2. After removal of 1 base from V and 1 base from J, the junction contained 3 bases not matched to a gene. This CDR3 comprises 17 residues. In germline, CDR1 is KGHSH, CDR2 LQKENI. The CDR3 bases are TGTGCCAGCTCACCACGGGGACTAGTATCTGGGGCCAACGTCCTGACTTTC. Translating gives CASSPRGLVSGANVLTF.

The gene calls are TRBV6-1 and TRBJ2-1; the D is unclear. The CDR3 covers 13 residues. Trimming removed 1 base at V and 9 bases at J, with 10 bases between. Germline values: CDR1 MNHNS, CDR2 SASEGT. CDR3 nucleotide sequence: TGTGCCAGCAGTGAAGAGAGGTGGAGTGAGCAGTTCTTC. It is translated as CASSEERWSEQFF.

This clone is labeled as medium-sized. The J gene is TRBJ1-1, the V gene TRBV14; D not resolved. This CDR3 has 12 amino acids. The ends were cut back, 0 bases at V and 10 bases at J, with 9 bases in the middle. Germline CDR1 SGHDN, CDR2 FVKESK. In nucleotides, the CDR3 is TGTGCCAGCAGCCAAGAACCTCGTAGAGCTTTCTTT. Translating gives CASSQEPRRAFF.

The chain is built from TRBV19 and TRBJ1-1; 7 positions agree with TRBD1. The CDR3 totals 15 residues. V gave up 10 bases and J gave up 1 base; unmatched junction bases: 12. CDR1 LNHDA and CDR2 SQIVND come from the germline V gene (reference sequence). The CDR3 bases are TGTGCCACCAAGGAATTAGGGGGCAGGAACACTGAAGCTTTCTTT. Amino acid sequence: CATKELGGRNTEAFF. The variable domain in full, completed from reference TRBV19 and TRBJ1-1, reads DGGITQSPKYLFRKEGQNVTLSCEQNLNHDAMYWYRQDPGQGLRLIYYSQIVNDFQKGDIAEGYSVSREKKESFPLTVTSAQKNPTAFYLCATKELGGRNTEAFFGQGTRLTVV.